A single sample is the source of the 12 T cell receptor beta chains below, sequenced in a study of shared clonotypes between healthy human individuals. Measured with immunoSEQ multiplex PCR; TCRdb has only the in-frame clones, and not every one. The top ten clones hold more than 0.35% of a sample with around 2.5 million clones, over 85% of them seen once. The sequenced sample was naive CD4+ T cells from PBMCs. Subset specified: CD45RA+ positively selected. Every receptor here comes from a man younger than 35 in good health. Some clones in this sample may be carry-over from other donors' samples.

The V call is TRBV7-9, the J call TRBJ2-3; D is possibly TRBD1 or TRBD2 (5 bases each). V was cut by 3 bases and J by 1 base, with 8 bases left in between. Germline V gene data show CDR1 as SEHNR and CDR2 as FQNEAQ (reference sequence). There are 14 residues in the CDR3. CDR3 in DNA: TGTGCCAGCAGCTTTTTGGGGGGCACAGATACGCAGTATTTT. Amino acids: CASSFLGGTDTQYF.

This clone has more than one count but fewer than ten. The chain recombines TRBV9 with TRBJ2-2; D is ambiguous. The CDR3 runs to 15 residues. Trimming removed 1 base from V and 0 bases from J, with 7 bases in between. Germline V gene lookup returns CDR1 SGDLS and CDR2 YYNGEE. DNA of the CDR3: TGTGCCAGCAGCGTATGGGCTGCGAACACCGGGGAGCTGTTTTTT. It is translated as CASSVWAANTGELFF.

This chain joins TRBV7-9 and TRBJ1-5, with D tentatively TRBD1 (5 bases). The V end lost 5 bases, the J end lost 7 bases, and 12 bases lay between the germline ends. This CDR3 contains 13 residues. Germline assignment: CDR1 SEHNR and CDR2 FQNEAQ (reference sequence). The CDR3 DNA reads TGTGCCAGCAGCCCGGGGGAGGTCCAGCCCCAGCATTTT. It yields the protein CASSPGEVQPQHF.

CDR3 in DNA: TGTGCCAGCACCAGAAAGGGGTCCTATGGCTACACCTTC. Protein product: CASTRKGSYGYTF. The chain recombines TRBV6-5 with TRBJ1-2; maybe TRBD1 (5 bases). Per the germline V gene, CDR1 is MNHEY and CDR2 is SVGAGI. The CDR3 is 13 amino acids. Trimming took off 7 bases at V and 4 bases at J, with 13 bases between the two ends.

The chain recombines TRBV7-9 with TRBJ1-5; no clear D. Deletions cut 1 base from V and 6 bases from J, with 7 bases between. The V gene's germline CDR1 is SEHNR and CDR2 FQNEAQ (reference sequence). CDR3 length equals 13 residues. CDR3 DNA: TGTGCCAGCAGCTTAGATGGCTTTCAGCCCCAGCATTTT. Protein product: CASSLDGFQPQHF.

The chain links TRBV6-5 to TRBJ2-1; D ambiguous. Germline CDR1 reads MNHEY; CDR2 reads SVGAGI. The CDR3 is 14 residues long. V was shortened by 0 bases and J by 3 bases, with 6 bases between the two germline ends. CDR3 DNA: TGTGCCAGCAGTTACTCGAGCAGCTACAATGAGCAGTTCTTC. Encoded protein: CASSYSSSYNEQFF.

The chain has TRBV28 and TRBJ1-6; 9 nucleotides match TRBD1. This CDR3 region has 18 residues. Germline V lookup: CDR1 MDHEN, CDR2 SYDVKM. Trimming at V came to 4 bases and at J to 9 bases, leaving 16 bases not matched to a gene. CDR3 protein: CASSSDRGGFSGISPLHF. CDR3 bases: TGTGCCAGCAGTTCGGACAGGGGCGGTTTTAGTGGGATTTCACCCCTCCACTTT.

There are a few counts of this clone. This chain connects TRBV6-5 to TRBJ1-5, with D possibly matching TRBD1 (6 bases). The CDR3 is 14 amino acids. The V gene lost 6 bases and the J gene lost 2 bases, with 11 bases spanning the gap. Germline V gene lookup returns CDR1 MNHEY and CDR2 SVGAGI. For the CDR3, the DNA is TGTGCCAGCAGCTCCAAGGGGGGCAATCAGCCCCAGCATTTT. It encodes CASSSKGGNQPQHF.

The rearrangement uses TRBV12-5 and TRBJ1-2; D might be TRBD1 (5 bases). This CDR3 has 12 residues. The V gene lost 0 bases and the J gene lost 13 bases, with 12 bases spanning the gap. Germline CDR1 LGHNT, CDR2 FRNRAP. This CDR3 reads CASGLVRGVRTF. The CDR3 nucleotides are TGTGCTAGTGGTTTGGTCCGGGGGGTACGCACCTTC. Variable domain in full (rest from reference TRBV12-5 and TRBJ1-2): DARVTQTPRHKVTEMGQEVTMRCQPILGHNTVFWYRQTMMQGLELLAYFRNRAPLDDSGMPKDRFSAEMPDATLATLKIQPSEPRDSAVYFCASGLVRGVRTFGSGTRLTVV.

The chain recombines TRBV28 with TRBJ2-5; TRBD1 is a possible D gene (5 bases). Trimming took 6 bases from V and 5 from J, leaving 16 bases between them. The CDR3 has 14 amino acids. Germline CDR1 is MDHEN and CDR2 is SYDVKM. The CDR3 reads CASSLTVGAETQYF. CDR3 coding DNA: TGTGCCAGCAGCCTCACCGTAGGGGCGGAGACCCAGTACTTC. The full variable domain, rest sourced from reference TRBV28 and TRBJ2-5, is DVKVTQSSRYLVKRTGEKVFLECVQDMDHENMFWYRQDPGLGLRLIYFSYDVKMKEKGDIPEGYSVSREKKERFSLILESASTNQTSMYLCASSLTVGAETQYFGPGTRLLVL.

The rearrangement links TRBV28 to TRBJ2-7; possibly TRBD2 for D (7 bases). Germline V lookup: CDR1 MDHEN, CDR2 SYDVKM. This CDR3 is built from 13 residues. V shed 6 bases and J shed 9 bases, with 18 bases lying between them. CDR3: CASSQRGGVRQYF. CDR3 DNA sequence: TGTGCCAGCAGCCAGAGGGGGGGTGTGAGGCAGTACTTC.

This chain links TRBV5-1 with TRBJ2-5, with no clear D. With 3 bases removed from V and 7 bases from J, the gap between germline ends came to 7 bases. Germline V gene sequence: CDR1 SGHRS, CDR2 YFSETQ. The CDR3 runs to 11 residues. The CDR3 sequence: CASSWDGTQYF. CDR3 DNA: TGCGCCAGCAGCTGGGATGGGACCCAGTACTTC. Filled out from reference TRBV5-1 and TRBJ2-5, the complete variable domain reads KAGVTQTPRYLIKTRGQQVTLSCSPISGHRSVSWYQQTPGQGLQFLFEYFSETQRNKGNFPGRFSGRQFSNSRSEMNVSTLELGDSALYLCASSWDGTQYFGPGTRLLVL.